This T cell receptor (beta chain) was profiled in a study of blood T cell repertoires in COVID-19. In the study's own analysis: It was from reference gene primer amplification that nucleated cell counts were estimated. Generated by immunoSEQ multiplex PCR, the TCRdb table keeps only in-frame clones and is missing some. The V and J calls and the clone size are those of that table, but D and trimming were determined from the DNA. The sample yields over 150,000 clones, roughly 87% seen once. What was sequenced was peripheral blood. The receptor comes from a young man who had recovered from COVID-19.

CDR3: CASSGTGGYEQYF. The CDR3 nucleotides are TGTGCCAGCAGTGGGACAGGGGGCTACGAGCAGTACTTC. The genes are TRBV7-6 and TRBJ2-7; 11 bases map to TRBD1. The CDR3 length is 13 residues. The junction had 1 base not matched to a gene; V was cut back by 6 bases and J by 3 bases. The V gene's germline CDR1 is SGHVS and CDR2 FNYEAQ.